The 24 T cell receptor beta chains listed next were all sequenced from one sample in a study of technical replicates of blood from a few donors. Libraries were prepared by immunoSEQ multiplex PCR; TCRdb keeps only in-frame clonotypes and omits some of them. The data hold under 85,000 clones, with 90% to 95% observed a single time. Sequencing was performed on T cells isolated from PBMCs. Receptor source: a human donor in good health.

V is TRBV9 and J is TRBJ2-2, with D uncertain. Trimming removed 3 bases from V and 1 base from J, with 10 bases in between. Germline lookup yields CDR1 SGDLS and CDR2 YYNGEE. The CDR3 covers 15 residues. As DNA, the CDR3 is TGTGCCAGCAGCGACCCTCACAAGAACACCGGGGAGCTGTTTTTT. Residues: CASSDPHKNTGELFF.

The DNA of the CDR3 is TGTGCCAGCAGCCCCCAGCCTACGGGTCTATACGAGCAGTACTTC. It is translated as CASSPQPTGLYEQYF. V and J are TRBV7-3 and TRBJ2-7; D not resolved. This CDR3 spans 15 amino acids. Between the trimmed V and J ends, which lost 5 bases and 4 bases, there was a span of 18 bases. Germline V gene data show CDR1 as SGHTA and CDR2 as FQGTGA. The variable domain in full, with the rest retrieved from reference TRBV7-3 and TRBJ2-7, is GAGVSQTPSNKVTEKGKYVELRCDPISGHTALYWYRQSLGQGPEFLIYFQGTGAADDSGLPNDRFFAVRPEGSVSTLKIQRTERGDSAVYLCASSPQPTGLYEQYFGPGTRLTVT.

The count of this clone is one. The rearrangement uses TRBV6-5 and TRBJ1-1, with D hard to call. Trimming pared 5 bases from V and 0 bases from J, leaving 7 bases between. Germline V gene data show CDR1 as MNHEY and CDR2 as SVGAGI. This CDR3 contains 13 residues. CDR3 coding DNA: TGTGCCAGCAGTCTCACAGTGAACACTGAAGCTTTCTTT. Residues: CASSLTVNTEAFF.

The chain uses TRBV6-5 and TRBJ2-2; D is ambiguous. CDR3 length: 12 amino acids. Germline V gene data show CDR1 as MNHEY and CDR2 as SVGAGI. Trimming left V 6 bases short and J 4 bases short, with 6 bases between. The CDR3 DNA is TGTGCCAGCAGCTCTCGCACCGGGGAGCTGTTTTTT. It specifies CASSSRTGELFF.

The rearrangement joins TRBV5-1 to TRBJ2-5, with TRBD1 matching over 7 bases. CDR3 length equals 14 residues. The J segment lost 3 bases and the V segment lost 2 bases, leaving 4 bases of the junction unmatched. Germline V gives CDR1 SGHRS, CDR2 YFSETQ. In nucleotides, the CDR3 is TGCGCCAGCAGCTTAAGCGACAGGGAAGAGACCCAGTACTTC. Translating it yields CASSLSDREETQYF.

The J gene is TRBJ2-1, the V gene TRBV7-6; TRBD1 agrees at 7 bases. Germline V gene lookup returns CDR1 SGHVS and CDR2 FNYEAQ. The junction had 18 bases not matched to a gene; V was cut back by 4 bases and J by 12 bases. The CDR3 covers 16 residues. The CDR3, as DNA: TGTGCCAGCAGCTCCATTCGGACAGGCGTCCGGATGGGGCAGTTCTTC. As protein: CASSSIRTGVRMGQFF.

This chain connects TRBV5-5 to TRBJ1-5; perhaps TRBD1 as D (6 bases). The CDR3 has 16 residues. Germline loops: CDR1 SGHKS, CDR2 YYEKEE (reference sequence). V lost 1 base, J lost 5 bases, and 16 bases lay in between. CDR3 protein: CASSLLGAGAHQPQHF. The CDR3 DNA reads as TGTGCCAGCAGCTTGCTAGGGGCAGGGGCCCATCAGCCCCAGCATTTT.

This clone has only one observation. The chain uses TRBV5-1 and TRBJ1-1; D possibly corresponds to TRBD1 (5 bases). The ends were cut back, 4 bases at V and 3 bases at J, with 16 bases in the middle. Germline CDR1 reads SGHRS; CDR2 reads YFSETQ. This CDR3 has 15 amino acids. The CDR3 sequence: CASSPSTRADTEAFF. CDR3 sequence (DNA): TGCGCCAGCAGCCCCAGTACCAGGGCAGACACTGAAGCTTTCTTT.

This clone has more than one count but fewer than ten. The J gene is TRBJ2-5, the V gene TRBV12-5; tentative D call: TRBD1 (5 bases). CDR3 length: 19 residues. The germline gives CDR1 LGHNT, CDR2 FRNRAP. V shed 0 bases and J shed 3 bases, with 23 bases lying between them. CDR3: CASGLVLFGQGRSKETQYF. CDR3 coding DNA: TGTGCTAGTGGTTTGGTACTCTTCGGCCAGGGTCGGTCAAAAGAGACCCAGTACTTC.

This chain uses TRBV15 with TRBJ1-4, with D maybe TRBD1 (6 bases). The V gene's germline CDR1 is LNHNV and CDR2 YYDKDF (reference sequence). V was trimmed by 0 bases and J by 8 bases, leaving 28 bases between them. The CDR3 length is 20 residues. CDR3 coding DNA: TGTGCCACCAGCAGAGATCCTGGCCAACCCGTTCGGGACAAAGAAGAAAAACTGTTTTTT. As protein: CATSRDPGQPVRDKEEKLFF.

The gene calls are TRBV29-1 and TRBJ2-1, with TRBD2 matching 8 bases. Germline V CDR1 and CDR2: SQVTM, ANQGSEA. After removal of 8 bases from V and 6 bases from J, the junction contained 6 bases not matched to a gene. The CDR3 consists of 12 residues. CDR3 sequence: CSIGRATNEQFF. In DNA, the CDR3 is TGCAGCATCGGGAGGGCAACCAATGAGCAGTTCTTC.

The chain couples TRBV7-8 to TRBJ1-2; 11 nucleotides align to TRBD1. The ends lost 5 bases at V and 6 bases at J; junction bases unmatched: 2. From germline, CDR1 is SGHVS and CDR2 FQNEAQ. This CDR3 comprises 13 residues. This chain's CDR3 is CASSRTGGDGYTF. DNA of the CDR3: TGTGCCAGCAGCCGGACAGGGGGCGATGGCTACACCTTC. Based on the CDR3 plus reference TRBV7-8 and TRBJ1-2, the full variable domain is GAGVSQSPRYKVAKRGQDVALRCDPISGHVSLFWYQQALGQGPEFLTYFQNEAQLDKSGLPSDRFFAERPEGSVSTLKIQRTQQEDSAVYLCASSRTGGDGYTFGSGTRLTVV.

This sequence joins TRBV11-3 and TRBJ2-2, with D possibly matching TRBD2 (6 bases). Trimming cost V 7 bases and J 13 bases, with 13 bases left between them. Germline CDR1 and CDR2: SGHNT and YENEEA. This CDR3 region has 11 residues. CDR3 loop: CASMGTQGLFF. For the CDR3, the DNA is TGTGCCAGCATGGGGACTCAAGGGCTGTTTTTT.

The chain uses TRBV2 and TRBJ1-5, with a possible D match to TRBD1 (6 bases). Trimming took off 8 bases at V and 5 bases at J, with 16 bases between the two ends. CDR1 and CDR2 from the germline V gene are SNHLY and FYNNEI. CDR3 length equals 14 residues. In DNA form, the CDR3 reads TGTGCCAGCTCGGAAAGGGGGTACGATCAGCCCCAGCATTTT. This codes for CASSERGYDQPQHF.

The chain is built from TRBV28 and TRBJ1-5, with D uncertain. The germline V gene encodes CDR1 MDHEN and CDR2 SYDVKM. CDR3 length: 15 residues. With 4 bases removed from V and 0 bases from J, the gap between germline ends came to 10 bases. CDR3 region: CASSSPQLSNQPQHF. The CDR3 bases are TGTGCCAGCAGTTCACCACAGCTTAGCAATCAGCCCCAGCATTTT.

The chain uses TRBV5-1 and TRBJ2-5; TRBD2 matches 16 bases. Germline V gene sequence: CDR1 SGHRS, CDR2 YFSETQ. This CDR3 has 18 amino acids. Trimming cost V 2 bases and J 2 bases; bases outside gene matches: 6. The chain's CDR3 is CASSFGGLAGGGQETQYF. The CDR3 DNA reads TGCGCCAGCAGCTTCGGGGGACTAGCGGGAGGGGGGCAAGAGACCCAGTACTTC.

The CDR3 here is CASSSVDRNTGELFF. The CDR3 bases are TGTGCCAGCAGTTCCGTGGACAGGAACACCGGGGAGCTGTTTTTT. V gene TRBV6-5 combines with J gene TRBJ2-2, with D perhaps TRBD1 (6 bases). V lost 4 bases, J lost 1 base, and 10 bases lay in between. The CDR3 is 15 amino acids. Looked up from germline, CDR1 is MNHEY and CDR2 is SVGAGI.

The chain combines TRBV21-1 with TRBJ2-7; the DNA was not compared with TRBD2, the D call given in the table. TRBV21-1 is recorded as a pseudogene. CDR3 size: 15 residues. The CDR3 sequence: CASSNRLAGDYEQYF. The CDR3 DNA reads as TGTGCCAGCAGCAACCGACTAGCGGGGGACTACGAGCAGTACTTC.

Only one count was recorded for this clone. This chain uses TRBV11-3 with TRBJ2-5; 7 bases are shared with TRBD2. The CDR3 contains 16 residues. The germline CDR1 and CDR2 sequences are SGHNT and YENEEA. V was pared by 1 base and J by 1 base, with 6 bases of the junction left unmatched. CDR3 DNA: TGTGCCAGCAGCTTAGGTGCAGGGAGGGGCCAAGAGACCCAGTACTTC. Its translation: CASSLGAGRGQETQYF.

This clone was counted once. The chain is built from TRBV5-1 and TRBJ1-3; D is perhaps TRBD1 (6 bases). This CDR3 comprises 14 residues. The germline gives CDR1 SGHRS, CDR2 YFSETQ. V was cut by 2 bases and J by 2 bases, with 8 bases left in between. The CDR3 nucleotides are TGCGCCAGCAGCTTAGACAGGCCTGGAAACACCATATATTTT. It encodes CASSLDRPGNTIYF.

This clone was seen just once. The gene calls are TRBV6-5 and TRBJ2-7; D may be TRBD1 (5 bases). CDR1 MNHEY and CDR2 SVGAGI come from the germline V gene. Trimming stripped 2 bases from V and 6 bases from J, with 8 bases between. The CDR3 runs 12 residues. CDR3 nucleotides: TGTGCCAGCAGTTACCAGGGTATCGAGCAGTACTTC. Translating gives CASSYQGIEQYF.

This clone was observed a handful of times. The rearrangement uses TRBV6-6 and TRBJ1-2, with unresolved D. Germline V CDR1 and CDR2: MNHNY, SVGAGI (reference sequence). The CDR3 loop spans 14 amino acids. Trimming took 2 bases from V and 4 from J, leaving 11 bases between them. CDR3 DNA sequence: TGTGCCAGCAGTTACCTGCAGGTTGGCTATGGCTACACCTTC. This encodes CASSYLQVGYGYTF.

CDR3 in amino acids: CAWSLSGNTEAFF. Here the CDR3 DNA reads TGTGCCTGGAGTCTCTCAGGAAACACTGAAGCTTTCTTT. J is TRBJ1-1 and V is TRBV30; unclear D gene. The CDR3 is made up of 13 amino acids. The germline V gene has CDR1 GTSNPN and CDR2 SVGIG (reference sequence). Trimming cost V 2 bases and J 2 bases, with 9 bases left between them. The full variable domain, with the rest looked up from reference TRBV30 and TRBJ1-1, is SQTIHQWPATLVQPVGSPLSLECTVEGTSNPNLYWYRQAAGRGLQLLFYSVGIGQISSEVPQNLSASRPQDRQFILSSKKLLLSDSGFYLCAWSLSGNTEAFFGQGTRLTVV.

V and J are TRBV5-1 and TRBJ2-3; no reliable D call. Trimming took off 4 bases at V and 2 bases at J, with 11 bases between the two ends. The CDR3 is made up of 14 amino acids. Germline V CDR1 and CDR2: SGHRS, YFSETQ. CDR3 in DNA: TGCGCCAGCAGCGGCACCGGGTCCACAGATACGCAGTATTTT. Translated: CASSGTGSTDTQYF.